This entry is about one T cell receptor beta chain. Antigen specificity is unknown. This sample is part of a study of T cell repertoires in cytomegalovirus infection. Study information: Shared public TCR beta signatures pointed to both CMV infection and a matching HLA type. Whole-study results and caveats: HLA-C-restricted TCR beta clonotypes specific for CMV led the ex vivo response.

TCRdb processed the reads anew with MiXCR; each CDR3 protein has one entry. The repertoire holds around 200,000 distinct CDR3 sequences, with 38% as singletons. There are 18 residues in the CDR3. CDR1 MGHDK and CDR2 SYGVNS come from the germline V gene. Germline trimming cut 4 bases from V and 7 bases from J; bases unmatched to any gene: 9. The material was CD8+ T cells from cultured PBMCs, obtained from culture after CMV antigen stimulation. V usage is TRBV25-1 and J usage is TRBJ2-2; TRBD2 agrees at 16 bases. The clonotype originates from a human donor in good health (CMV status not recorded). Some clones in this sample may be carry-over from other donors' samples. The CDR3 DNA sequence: TGTGCCAGCAGTGCCCTGGGACTAGCGGGAGGGCCCCACGGGGAGCTGTTTTTT. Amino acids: CASSALGLAGGPHGELFF.